The present T cell receptor (beta chain) was sequenced within a study of PD-L1 blockade in urothelial cancer. Overall study: It was at 3 weeks (second dose) and 6 weeks after treatment start that blood was analyzed.

This CDR3 contains 16 residues. The germline CDR1 and CDR2 sequences are KGHSH and LQKENI. V shed 3 bases and J shed 0 bases, with 13 bases lying between them. In this sample, this clone turned up once. Clones were read by immunoSEQ multiplex PCR, and TCRdb kept only the in-frame ones, dropping some. This table has around 53,000 clones, under 90% appearing once. There were between 1 and 8 samples from each patient, taken pretreatment and on-treatment. This TCR was sampled from a man aged 35 to 55 with urothelial cancer. Sample: PBMCs, taken around atezolizumab (anti-PD-L1) treatment. The gene calls are TRBV18 and TRBJ2-3; possibly TRBD2 for D (5 bases). The CDR3 DNA follows: TGTGCCAGCTCACCGGTAGCGCGGCTGAGCACAGATACGCAGTATTTT. It is translated as CASSPVARLSTDTQYF.